The rows below give T cell receptor beta chains drawn from one sample of a study of OX40 agonist ivuxolimab in advanced cancers. The protocol was immunoSEQ multiplex PCR, while the TCRdb copy is restricted to in-frame clones and leaves out a portion. The data show about 60,000 clones, roughly nine tenths seen once. The sample was CD4+ or CD8+ T cells sorted from blood, taken in a trial of the OX40 agonist ivuxolimab. These receptors came from an adult with an advanced solid tumor such as melanoma, head and neck, liver or kidney cancer. Both conserved end residues are part of each CDR3. D genes are given only for firm matches. Expanded clones get a size class; other rows say once, few or many, or leave the size out.

d_call	v_call	cdr3_length	j_call	clone_size	cdr3_nt	cdr3_aa
-	TRBV6-5	14	TRBJ2-7	-	TGTGCCAGCAGTTACGTCCGGGGTACCTACGAGCAGTACTTC	CASSYVRGTYEQYF
TRBD2	TRBV7-9	14	TRBJ2-7	-	TGTGCCAGCGATGGGGGAGGGCCATCACACGAGCAGTACTTC	CASDGGGPSHEQYF
TRBD2	TRBV28	19	TRBJ2-7	-	TGTGCCAGCAGCCCAAGGGGGACTAGCGGGTCGGGATACTCTCGGGAGCAGTACTTC	CASSPRGTSGSGYSREQYF
TRBD1	TRBV28	16	TRBJ1-5	-	TGTGCCAGCAGTACCCTACGACAGGGCCCAAATCAGCCCCAGCATTTT	CASSTLRQGPNQPQHF
TRBD1	TRBV20-1	11	TRBJ1-3	-	TGCAGTGCTAGTTCGCGGACAGGAGCATATTTT	CSASSRTGAYF
-	TRBV19	15	TRBJ2-2	-	TGTGCCAGTAGTATAGTGGGGATCGAAACCGGGGAGCTGTTTTTT	CASSIVGIETGELFF
-	TRBV2	17	TRBJ1-5	-	TGTGCCAGCAGTGTTGGCAGGCGAGACTATAGCAATCAGCCCCAGCATTTT	CASSVGRRDYSNQPQHF
-	TRBV6-1	11	TRBJ2-1	-	TGTGCCAGCAGAGTCTACAATGAGCAGTTCTTC	CASRVYNEQFF
-	TRBV11-3	13	TRBJ2-1	once	TGTGCCAGCAGCACAGTCAGGGGTGGTGAGCAGTTCTTC	CASSTVRGGEQFF
-	TRBV2	13	TRBJ1-3	-	TGTGCCAGCATGGCCCGCTCTGGAAACACCATATATTTT	CASMARSGNTIYF
-	TRBV5-1	15	TRBJ2-6	-	TGCGCCAGCAGCTGGGACAGCGGGAGGGCCAACGTCCTGACTTTC	CASSWDSGRANVLTF
TRBD2	TRBV19	16	TRBJ2-3	-	TGTGCCAGTAGTATGAAAGCGGGAAGGGTCAAAGATACGCAGTATTTT	CASSMKAGRVKDTQYF
TRBD2	TRBV5-1	16	TRBJ2-2	-	TGCGCCAGCAGCCAGGGAGGGCTAGCGAACACCGGGGAGCTGTTTTTT	CASSQGGLANTGELFF
TRBD2	TRBV29-1	13	TRBJ2-5	-	TGCAGCGTTCCCCAGACTAGCCAAGGGACCCAGTACTTC	CSVPQTSQGTQYF
TRBD1	TRBV28	17	TRBJ2-1	-	TGTGCCAGCAGTTTAACACCGACAGGGCACAGATACAATGAGCAGTTCTTC	CASSLTPTGHRYNEQFF
TRBD2	TRBV7-8	19	TRBJ2-1	once	TGTGCCAGCAGCCCCCAGGGTCGGCTAGCGGTGATTTCCTACAATGAGCAGTTCTTC	CASSPQGRLAVISYNEQFF
-	TRBV28	15	TRBJ2-7	-	TGTGCCAGCAGCAAAAGCTTCGGAAGAACCTACGAGCAGTACTTC	CASSKSFGRTYEQYF
-	TRBV2	14	TRBJ1-5	-	TGTGCCAGCAACCCCGGGAGAAGCAATCAGCCCCAGCATTTT	CASNPGRSNQPQHF
-	TRBV30	13	TRBJ1-6	-	TGTGCCTGGAGACAAAGGGGTCGGTCACCCCTCCACTTT	CAWRQRGRSPLHF
TRBD1	TRBV11-2	15	TRBJ2-1	-	TGTGCCAGCAGCGGCGGGACAGGAGATTACAATGAGCAGTTCTTC	CASSGGTGDYNEQFF
TRBD2	TRBV5-4	14	TRBJ2-7	-	TGTGCCAGCAGTAAGCGGGAGGGCCAGGGCGAGCAGTACTTC	CASSKREGQGEQYF
TRBD1	TRBV13	15	TRBJ2-4	-	TGTGCCAGCAGCTTTGGGACAGGGGCGGGGGACATTCAGTACTTC	CASSFGTGAGDIQYF
TRBD1	TRBV5-6	17	TRBJ1-2	-	TGTGCCAGCAGCTCACCGGGACAGGGCGTGAGAAGCTATGGCTACACCTTC	CASSSPGQGVRSYGYTF
-	TRBV9	14	TRBJ2-3	-	TGTGCCAGCAGCGTTAGCGATAGCACAGATACGCAGTATTTT	CASSVSDSTDTQYF
TRBD2	TRBV18	15	TRBJ2-3	-	TGTGCCAGCTCCCTGGGGCGGGAGGTGAAAGATACGCAGTATTTT	CASSLGREVKDTQYF
TRBD2	TRBV10-2	12	TRBJ2-1	-	TGCGCCAGCAGCGTACTAGCGAATGAGCAGTTCTTC	CASSVLANEQFF
-	TRBV5-4	13	TRBJ2-7	-	TGTGCCAGCAGCTTACCCACAGCCTACGAGCAGTACTTC	CASSLPTAYEQYF
-	TRBV6-5	15	TRBJ1-5	-	TGTGCCAGCAGCCTTGGCCAGGGGAGGGATCAGCCCCAGCATTTT	CASSLGQGRDQPQHF
-	TRBV29-1	16	TRBJ2-1	-	TGCAGCGTTCCGGGTGTGGGGGGATATTCCTACAATGAGCAGTTCTTC	CSVPGVGGYSYNEQFF
TRBD1	TRBV4-2	19	TRBJ1-4	-	TGTGCCAGCAGCCAAAAAACCGGGACAGGGTGGGCGACTAATGAAAAACTGTTTTTT	CASSQKTGTGWATNEKLFF
TRBD2	TRBV28	17	TRBJ2-4	once	TGTGCCAGCAGTTTATCTTCGGGAGGGCTGGCCAAAAACATTCAGTACTTC	CASSLSSGGLAKNIQYF
TRBD2	TRBV11-3	18	TRBJ2-7	-	TGTGCCAGCAGCTTAGATCCCTCGGGACTAGCGGGAGTAAGGGAGCAGTACTTC	CASSLDPSGLAGVREQYF
TRBD2	TRBV11-3	14	TRBJ2-7	once	TGTGCCAGCAGCTTCGGACTAGCGGGGTACGAGCAGTACTTC	CASSFGLAGYEQYF
TRBD2	TRBV6-5	14	TRBJ2-7	few	TGTGCCAGCAGGCTAACTAGCGGAGCCTACGAGCAGTACTTC	CASRLTSGAYEQYF
-	TRBV7-2	15	TRBJ2-7	-	TGTGCCAGCAGTCACGGAGTACTAAGCCCCTACGAGCAGTACTTC	CASSHGVLSPYEQYF
TRBD2	TRBV7-2	16	TRBJ2-3	-	TGTGCCAGCAGACAGACTAGCGGGAGGGGTACAGATACGCAGTATTTT	CASRQTSGRGTDTQYF
-	TRBV5-1	19	TRBJ2-1	-	TGCGCCAGCAGCCCATACGGAACCGGAACTGCAAGCTCCTACAATGAGCAGTTCTTC	CASSPYGTGTASSYNEQFF
TRBD1	TRBV19	14	TRBJ2-3	once	TGTGCCAGTAGCAAACAGGGGAGCACAGATACGCAGTATTTT	CASSKQGSTDTQYF
-	TRBV19	15	TRBJ2-1	-	TGTGCCAGTAGTAAGGGGACTTCTGCGCGGAATGAGCAGTTCTTC	CASSKGTSARNEQFF
-	TRBV2	15	TRBJ2-6	-	TGTGCCAGCAGGCCGTTTAGCTCTGGGGCCAACGTCCTGACTTTC	CASRPFSSGANVLTF
TRBD1	TRBV25-1	15	TRBJ1-2	-	TGTGCCAGCAGTGACTCCCCGGGACAGGGGTTTGGCTACACCTTC	CASSDSPGQGFGYTF
-	TRBV18	13	TRBJ2-1	-	TGTGCCAGCTCGACGGACACTAACAATGAGCAGTTCTTC	CASSTDTNNEQFF
TRBD1	TRBV2	16	TRBJ1-4	-	TGTGCCAGCAGTAGGACAGGGCGGCGGGGTGGTGAAAAACTGTTTTTT	CASSRTGRRGGEKLFF
TRBD1	TRBV5-1	14	TRBJ1-1	-	TGCGCCAGCAGCTTGGAGGGACAGGGTTCCGAAGCTTTCTTT	CASSLEGQGSEAFF
-	TRBV29-1	15	TRBJ2-7	-	TGCAGCGTTGAAGTTTCGGGGGCTCGTATCTACGAGCAGTACTTC	CSVEVSGARIYEQYF
-	TRBV30	11	TRBJ1-5	-	TGTGCCTGGAGTCAGGGTCAGCCCCAGCATTTT	CAWSQGQPQHF
-	TRBV19	14	TRBJ1-5	-	TGTGCCAGTAGTGCCGGGACAAGCAATCAGCCCCAGCATTTT	CASSAGTSNQPQHF
-	TRBV6-5	15	TRBJ2-5	once	TGTGCCAGCAGACCCGCGGGGAGGCGCCAAGAGACCCAGTACTTC	CASRPAGRRQETQYF
-	TRBV11-3	14	TRBJ2-1	-	TGTGCCAGCAGCACTGAGGACTGGAACAATGAGCAGTTCTTC	CASSTEDWNNEQFF
-	TRBV7-9	14	TRBJ1-4	-	TGTGCCAGCAGCTTAGCTGGAGACGGAGAAAAACTGTTTTTT	CASSLAGDGEKLFF
-	TRBV18	14	TRBJ1-1	-	TGTGCCAGCTCACATAAGCCGGGGAACACTGAAGCTTTCTTT	CASSHKPGNTEAFF
TRBD2	TRBV6-1	17	TRBJ2-1	-	TGTGCCAGCAGTGCTAGCGGCCCACCCCCGGTCTACAATGAGCAGTTCTTC	CASSASGPPPVYNEQFF
-	TRBV2	18	TRBJ1-6	-	TGTGCCAGCAGTGAAGCGGGGGCAGCAAACCTCTATAATTCACCCCTCCACTTT	CASSEAGAANLYNSPLHF
-	TRBV15	14	TRBJ1-5	-	TGTGCCACCAGCAGCGGACAGCGCAATCAGCCCCAGCATTTT	CATSSGQRNQPQHF
TRBD1	TRBV7-8	14	TRBJ2-7	few	TGTGCCAGCAGCTTCCGACAGGGGGTCAACGAGCAGTACTTC	CASSFRQGVNEQYF
-	TRBV15	15	TRBJ2-7	-	TGTGCCACCAGCAGAGAACCCCGCGGACAGTACGAGCAGTACTTC	CATSREPRGQYEQYF
-	TRBV20-1	11	TRBJ1-5	-	TGCAGTGCTAGTGGGGATCAGCCCCAGCATTTT	CSASGDQPQHF
TRBD2	TRBV9	14	TRBJ2-1	-	TGTGCCAGCAGCTCAGCGGGAGGGCCTAGTGAGCAGTTCTTC	CASSSAGGPSEQFF